This is a list of T cell receptor beta chains from one sample in a study of CD8+CD57+ T cells in acquired aplastic anemia. MiXCR, run by TCRdb on the reads, gives a single entry per CDR3 protein. The sample carries about 98,000 distinct CDR3 sequences, around 68% recorded once. Input material: sorted CD4+, CD8+, or CD8+CD57+ T cells (not recorded which) from PBMCs. The receptors stem from a human donor with aplastic anemia. Each CDR3 is given with its conserved first and last residue. Fields, in order: J gene, V gene, clone size, D gene, CDR3 DNA, CDR3 protein. A D gene is named only where the DNA matches it firmly. Rows may omit the clone size; those that give it use once, few, many or a size class.

j_call: TRBJ1-6
v_call: TRBV19
clone_size: -
d_call: TRBD1
cdr3_nt: TGTGCCAGCCGGGAAGGACAGGCGATTAATTCACCCCTCCACTTT
cdr3_aa: CASREGQAINSPLHF

j_call: TRBJ1-2
v_call: TRBV2
clone_size: -
d_call: TRBD1
cdr3_nt: TGTGCCAGCAGCCCTGGACAGGGATTCTATGGCTACACCTTC
cdr3_aa: CASSPGQGFYGYTF

j_call: TRBJ2-3
v_call: TRBV20-1
clone_size: -
d_call: -
cdr3_nt: TGCAGTGCTAGTATTAGCTTCGGTCCAGATACGCAGTATTTT
cdr3_aa: CSASISFGPDTQYF

j_call: TRBJ2-1
v_call: TRBV12-5
clone_size: -
d_call: -
cdr3_nt: TGTGCTAGTGGTTTGGAAACATGGGGGCCAGTCCATGTTTTCTTC
cdr3_aa: CASGLETWGPVHVFF

j_call: TRBJ1-6
v_call: TRBV7-9
clone_size: once
d_call: -
cdr3_nt: TGTGCCAGCAGCTCCCCAGGGGAAGCGAATTCACCCCTCCACTTT
cdr3_aa: CASSSPGEANSPLHF

j_call: TRBJ1-1
v_call: TRBV27
clone_size: few
d_call: -
cdr3_nt: TGTGCCAGCAGTTTTAGGGGTTCTCTGAACACTGAAGCTTTCTTT
cdr3_aa: CASSFRGSLNTEAFF

j_call: TRBJ1-1
v_call: TRBV9
clone_size: -
d_call: TRBD1
cdr3_nt: TGTGCCAGCACCCGTAGTGGGACAGGAGGGTACACTGAAGCTTTCTTT
cdr3_aa: CASTRSGTGGYTEAFF

j_call: TRBJ2-2
v_call: TRBV10-2
clone_size: -
d_call: -
cdr3_nt: TGCGCCAGCAGACCTCCTGGCGTTGGCGCCGGGGAGCTGTTTTTT
cdr3_aa: CASRPPGVGAGELFF

j_call: TRBJ2-7
v_call: TRBV10-3
clone_size: -
d_call: TRBD2
cdr3_nt: TGTGCCATCAGTGAGTTGGGACTAGCGGGACTTAACGAGCAGTACTTC
cdr3_aa: CAISELGLAGLNEQYF

j_call: TRBJ1-5
v_call: TRBV19
clone_size: few
d_call: -
cdr3_nt: TGTGCCAGTAGTAGGGGGAGACCAAGCAATCAGCCCCAGCATTTT
cdr3_aa: CASSRGRPSNQPQHF

j_call: TRBJ1-3
v_call: TRBV10-3
clone_size: -
d_call: -
cdr3_nt: TGTGCCACCACGGAGGCGGGCACTGGAAACACCATATATTTT
cdr3_aa: CATTEAGTGNTIYF

j_call: TRBJ2-1
v_call: TRBV4-1
clone_size: many
d_call: TRBD2
cdr3_nt: TGCGCCAGCAGCCACGATGGGACTAGCGGCAACAATGAGCAGTTCTTC
cdr3_aa: CASSHDGTSGNNEQFF

j_call: TRBJ2-2
v_call: TRBV10-1
clone_size: -
d_call: TRBD1
cdr3_nt: TGCGCCAGTTCCGGGACAGCGAACACCGGGGACCTGTTTTTT
cdr3_aa: CASSGTANTGDLFF

j_call: TRBJ1-5
v_call: TRBV15
clone_size: -
d_call: -
cdr3_nt: TGTGCCACCAGCAGAGATATTTTGACAGCAAAGCAGCCCCAGCATTTT
cdr3_aa: CATSRDILTAKQPQHF

j_call: TRBJ2-3
v_call: TRBV20-1
clone_size: -
d_call: TRBD2
cdr3_nt: TGCAGTGCTAGACACCTCGGACTAGCATGGGATACGCAGTATTTT
cdr3_aa: CSARHLGLAWDTQYF

j_call: TRBJ2-1
v_call: TRBV19
clone_size: -
d_call: -
cdr3_nt: TGTGCCAGTAGCACCCGAACCGACAATGAGCAGTTCTTC
cdr3_aa: CASSTRTDNEQFF

j_call: TRBJ2-2
v_call: TRBV29-1
clone_size: few
d_call: TRBD1
cdr3_nt: TGCAGCGTTACCGGGACAGCGAACACCGGGGAGCTGTTTTTT
cdr3_aa: CSVTGTANTGELFF

j_call: TRBJ1-1
v_call: TRBV25-1
clone_size: -
d_call: -
cdr3_nt: TGTGCCAGCAGTGGCGACAGCCGGGCTGAAGCTTTCTTT
cdr3_aa: CASSGDSRAEAFF

j_call: TRBJ1-5
v_call: TRBV24-1
clone_size: -
d_call: -
cdr3_nt: TGTGCCACCAACCAGGGTTCGGGTCAGCCCCAGCATTTT
cdr3_aa: CATNQGSGQPQHF

j_call: TRBJ1-6
v_call: TRBV13
clone_size: -
d_call: -
cdr3_nt: TGTGCCAGCAGCCCACCGGTGGCATGGGGTAATTCACCCCTCCACTTT
cdr3_aa: CASSPPVAWGNSPLHF

j_call: TRBJ2-1
v_call: TRBV12-3/TRBV12-4
clone_size: few
d_call: TRBD1
cdr3_nt: TGTGCCAGCCAGCCGGGACAGAGTTACAATGAGCAGTTCTTC
cdr3_aa: CASQPGQSYNEQFF

j_call: TRBJ2-7
v_call: TRBV2
clone_size: -
d_call: TRBD2
cdr3_nt: TGTGCCAGCAGTGTGTCTAGCGGGAGTACGATGCAGTACTTC
cdr3_aa: CASSVSSGSTMQYF

j_call: TRBJ1-1
v_call: TRBV20-1
clone_size: -
d_call: -
cdr3_nt: TGCAGTGCTAGAGATTTCAGGGTACAGACTGAAGCTTTCTTT
cdr3_aa: CSARDFRVQTEAFF

j_call: TRBJ1-2
v_call: TRBV11-1
clone_size: -
d_call: -
cdr3_nt: TGTGCCAGCAGCCCCGGACATCGTCATGGCTACACCTTC
cdr3_aa: CASSPGHRHGYTF

j_call: TRBJ1-4
v_call: TRBV7-6
clone_size: many
d_call: -
cdr3_nt: TGTGCCAGCAGCTTTACCGGGGGAGGTAATGAAAAACTGTTTTTT
cdr3_aa: CASSFTGGGNEKLFF

j_call: TRBJ2-1
v_call: TRBV19
clone_size: many
d_call: TRBD2
cdr3_nt: TGTGCCAGTAAGGCGGAGCGGGGGGCTAGCGATGAGCAGTTCTTC
cdr3_aa: CASKAERGASDEQFF

j_call: TRBJ1-2
v_call: TRBV6-1
clone_size: -
d_call: -
cdr3_nt: TGTGCCAGCAAGAGGCAGGGCTATGGCTACACCTTC
cdr3_aa: CASKRQGYGYTF

j_call: TRBJ1-1
v_call: TRBV11-3
clone_size: -
d_call: -
cdr3_nt: TGTGCCAGCAGCTTAAACAGGGTAACTGAAGCTTTCTTT
cdr3_aa: CASSLNRVTEAFF

j_call: TRBJ1-2
v_call: TRBV24-1
clone_size: -
d_call: -
cdr3_nt: TGTGCCACCAGTGACCGGACCGGCTTGTATGGTTACACCTTC
cdr3_aa: CATSDRTGLYGYTF

j_call: TRBJ1-1
v_call: TRBV20-1
clone_size: -
d_call: TRBD1
cdr3_nt: TGCAGTGCTAGTGAGGGGGCAGGTGAAGCTTTCTTT
cdr3_aa: CSASEGAGEAFF

j_call: TRBJ2-3
v_call: TRBV2
clone_size: -
d_call: TRBD2
cdr3_nt: TGTGCCAGCAGTGTCGGGACTAGCGGGGGAGCAGATACGCAGTATTTT
cdr3_aa: CASSVGTSGGADTQYF

j_call: TRBJ2-3
v_call: TRBV24-1
clone_size: large
d_call: TRBD1
cdr3_nt: TGTGCCACCAGTGCCGGGACAGGGGGTCCAGATACGCAGTATTTT
cdr3_aa: CATSAGTGGPDTQYF

j_call: TRBJ1-1
v_call: TRBV20-1
clone_size: few
d_call: -
cdr3_nt: TGCAGCGAAAACAGGGACACTGAAGCTTTCTTT
cdr3_aa: CSENRDTEAFF

j_call: TRBJ1-3
v_call: TRBV15
clone_size: few
d_call: -
cdr3_nt: TGTGCCACCAGCAGAGATACTGGAAACACCATATATTTT
cdr3_aa: CATSRDTGNTIYF

j_call: TRBJ2-7
v_call: TRBV19
clone_size: -
d_call: TRBD2
cdr3_nt: TGTGCCAGTAGTGGGTTAGCGGGAAAGTACGAGCAGTACTTC
cdr3_aa: CASSGLAGKYEQYF

j_call: TRBJ2-5
v_call: TRBV20-1
clone_size: -
d_call: TRBD2
cdr3_nt: TGCAGTGCTAGTTTGGCTAGCGGGAGGGAGGGAGAGACCCAGTACTTC
cdr3_aa: CSASLASGREGETQYF

j_call: TRBJ2-7
v_call: TRBV10-3
clone_size: -
d_call: -
cdr3_nt: TGTGCCATCAGCCAGGACAGCTCCTACGAGCAGTACTTC
cdr3_aa: CAISQDSSYEQYF

j_call: TRBJ2-3
v_call: TRBV2
clone_size: -
d_call: TRBD1
cdr3_nt: TGTGCCAGTACTGTACAGGGGGCCGACACAGATACGCAGTATTTT
cdr3_aa: CASTVQGADTDTQYF

j_call: TRBJ2-1
v_call: TRBV7-9
clone_size: -
d_call: -
cdr3_nt: TGTGCCAGCAGGGGGGTATCCGGTGAGCAGTTCTTC
cdr3_aa: CASRGVSGEQFF

j_call: TRBJ2-7
v_call: TRBV7-2
clone_size: -
d_call: -
cdr3_nt: TGTGCCAGCAGCCATACAGGGAGGATCCACGAGCAGTACTTC
cdr3_aa: CASSHTGRIHEQYF

j_call: TRBJ1-2
v_call: TRBV3-1
clone_size: -
d_call: -
cdr3_nt: TGTGCCAGCAGCCAAGGGCAGAACTATGGCTACACCTTC
cdr3_aa: CASSQGQNYGYTF